This T cell receptor (beta chain) stems from a study of T cell clonality in common variable immunodeficiency. Whole-study findings and limits: Common variable immunodeficiency TCR beta sequences reportedly had fewer deletions and N-nucleotide insertions. CVID patient heterogeneity limited repertoire-clinical complication correlations.

Trimming removed 0 bases at V and 7 bases at J, with 10 bases between. The germline CDR1 and CDR2 sequences are GTSNPN and SVGIG (reference sequence). This CDR3 is built from 13 residues. The assay was immunoSEQ multiplex PCR, and TCRdb's table has in-frame clones only and misses some. The sample yields about 20,000 clones, without any singletons. This clone was counted only a few times. Antigen: not known. The sequenced fragment ends 3 residues before the CDR3 boundary, so the rest is inferred from the germline J gene. The chain recombines TRBV30 with TRBJ1-5; possibly TRBD1 for D (6 bases). Sequenced: peripheral blood mononuclear cells. The origin of this receptor is a human donor with common variable immunodeficiency. CDR3 DNA (partial): TGTGCCTGGAGTGTAGGGACATTCCAGCCC. This translates into CAWSVGTFQP. The whole CDR3 sequence is CAWSVGTFQPQHF.